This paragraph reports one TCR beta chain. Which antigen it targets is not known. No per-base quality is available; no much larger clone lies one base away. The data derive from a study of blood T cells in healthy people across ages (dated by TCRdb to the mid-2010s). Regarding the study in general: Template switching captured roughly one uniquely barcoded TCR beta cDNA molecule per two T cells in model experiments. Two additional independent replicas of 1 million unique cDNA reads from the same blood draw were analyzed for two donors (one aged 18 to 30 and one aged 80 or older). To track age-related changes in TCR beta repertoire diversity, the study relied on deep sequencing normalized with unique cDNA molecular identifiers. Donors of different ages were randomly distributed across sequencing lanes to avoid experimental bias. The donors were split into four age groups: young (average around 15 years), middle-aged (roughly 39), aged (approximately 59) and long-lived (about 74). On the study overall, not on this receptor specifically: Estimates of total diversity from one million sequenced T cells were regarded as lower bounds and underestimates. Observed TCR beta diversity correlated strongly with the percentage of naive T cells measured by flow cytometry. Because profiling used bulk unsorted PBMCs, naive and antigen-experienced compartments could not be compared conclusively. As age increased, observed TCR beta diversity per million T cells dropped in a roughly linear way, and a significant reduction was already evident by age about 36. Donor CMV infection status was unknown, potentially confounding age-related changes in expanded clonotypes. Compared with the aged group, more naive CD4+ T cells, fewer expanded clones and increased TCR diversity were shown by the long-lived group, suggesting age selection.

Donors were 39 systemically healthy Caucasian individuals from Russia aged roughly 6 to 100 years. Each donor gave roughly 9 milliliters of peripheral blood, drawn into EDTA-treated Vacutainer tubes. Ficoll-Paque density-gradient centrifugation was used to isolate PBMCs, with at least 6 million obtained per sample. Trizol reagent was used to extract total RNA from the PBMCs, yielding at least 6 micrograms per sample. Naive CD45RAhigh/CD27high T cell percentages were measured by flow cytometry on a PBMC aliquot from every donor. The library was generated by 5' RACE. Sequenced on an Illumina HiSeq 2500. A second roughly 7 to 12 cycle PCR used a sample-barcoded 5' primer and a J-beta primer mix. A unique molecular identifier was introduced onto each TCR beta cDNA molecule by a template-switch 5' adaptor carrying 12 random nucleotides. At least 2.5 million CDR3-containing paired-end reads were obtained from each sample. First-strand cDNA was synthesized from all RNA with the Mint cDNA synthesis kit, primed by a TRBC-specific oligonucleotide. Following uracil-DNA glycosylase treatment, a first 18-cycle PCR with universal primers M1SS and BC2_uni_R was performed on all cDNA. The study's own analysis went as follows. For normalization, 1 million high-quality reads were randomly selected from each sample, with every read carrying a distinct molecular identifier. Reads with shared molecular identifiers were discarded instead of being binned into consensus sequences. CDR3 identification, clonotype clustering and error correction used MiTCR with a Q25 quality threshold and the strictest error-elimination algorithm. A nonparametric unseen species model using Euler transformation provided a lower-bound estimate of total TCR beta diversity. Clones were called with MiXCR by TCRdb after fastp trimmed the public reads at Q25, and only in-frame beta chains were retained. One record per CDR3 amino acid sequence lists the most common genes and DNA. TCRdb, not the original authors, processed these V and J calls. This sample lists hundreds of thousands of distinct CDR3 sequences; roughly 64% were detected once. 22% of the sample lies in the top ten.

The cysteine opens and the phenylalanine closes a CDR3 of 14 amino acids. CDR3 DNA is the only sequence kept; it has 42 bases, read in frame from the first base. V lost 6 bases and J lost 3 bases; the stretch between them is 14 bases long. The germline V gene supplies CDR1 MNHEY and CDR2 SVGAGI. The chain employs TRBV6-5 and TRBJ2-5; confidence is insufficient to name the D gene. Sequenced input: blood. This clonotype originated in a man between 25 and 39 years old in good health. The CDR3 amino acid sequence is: CASRSSLVEETQYF. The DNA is TGTGCCAGCAGAAGCTCACTGGTCGAAGAGACCCAGTACTTC.